The next 30 T cell receptor beta chains were all read from a single sample in a study of control samples from healthy donors and cancer patients. TCRdb's copy holds only in-frame clones and misses some; the assay was immunoSEQ multiplex PCR. Counted here are about 70,000 clones, 84% occurring once; the ten biggest clones make up 25% to 35%. The material sequenced was blood. Receptors were obtained from a man aged 45 to 65 in good health.

This clone came up a few times. The chain combines TRBV5-6 with TRBJ2-7; D call uncertain. The CDR3 consists of 13 residues. Germline lookup yields CDR1 SGHDT and CDR2 YYEEEE. Trimming stripped 4 bases from V and 5 bases from J, with 13 bases between. In DNA form, the CDR3 reads TGTGCCAGCAGCCCGTCTCGTGGGAACGAGCAGTACTTC. Translation: CASSPSRGNEQYF.

The chain combines TRBV2 with TRBJ2-3; the match to TRBD2 covers 11 bases. The J segment lost 2 bases and the V segment lost 4 bases, leaving 2 bases of the junction unmatched. Germline V gene data show CDR1 as SNHLY and CDR2 as FYNNEI. CDR3 size: 15 residues. The CDR3 coding sequence is TGTGCCAGCAGTGGACTAGCGGGGTTCACAGATACGCAGTATTTT. Protein product: CASSGLAGFTDTQYF.

V is TRBV28 and J is TRBJ1-4; D gene ambiguous. This CDR3 spans 13 amino acids. Trimming stripped 5 bases from V and 11 bases from J, with 15 bases between. The germline CDR1 and CDR2 sequences are MDHEN and SYDVKM. The CDR3 DNA sequence: TGTGCCAGCAGTCCAGTTTTCATGTTGAAACTGTTTTTT. Translation: CASSPVFMLKLFF.

The chain employs TRBV4-2 and TRBJ1-1; 7 nucleotides align to TRBD1. The CDR3 totals 16 residues. Germline V gene data show CDR1 as LGHNA and CDR2 as YNFKEQ. Unmatched junction bases numbered 9, after V lost 0 bases and J lost 5 bases. The CDR3 reads CASSQEGEGARTEAFF. The CDR3 DNA reads as TGTGCCAGCAGCCAAGAAGGGGAGGGGGCGCGTACTGAAGCTTTCTTT.

By sample share, this clone is medium-sized. This chain joins TRBV11-2 and TRBJ2-1, with TRBD1 matching 7 bases. CDR1 and CDR2 (germline): SGHAT, FQNNGV. This CDR3 region has 18 residues. Unmatched junction bases numbered 15, after V lost 4 bases and J lost 3 bases. In nucleotides, the CDR3 is TGTGCCAGCAGCTGGCAAGTACAGGGGTCTACGATCTACAATGAGCAGTTCTTC. Amino acid sequence: CASSWQVQGSTIYNEQFF.

J is TRBJ1-5 and V is TRBV27, with TRBD1 matching 9 bases. Germline V lookup: CDR1 MNHEY, CDR2 SMNVEV (reference sequence). The CDR3 has 19 amino acids. The V and J ends lost 6 bases and 0 bases, in that order; junction bases with no gene match: 15. CDR3 coding DNA: TGTGCCAGCAGAGGCCGAGACAGGGGGGTTCCGTATAGCAATCAGCCCCAGCATTTT. It is translated as CASRGRDRGVPYSNQPQHF.

V is TRBV6-6 and J is TRBJ2-2; 7 bases are a match to TRBD1. Per the germline V gene, CDR1 is MNHNY and CDR2 is SVGAGI (reference sequence). V lost 0 bases to trimming and J lost 7 bases; unmatched junction nucleotides: 8. The CDR3 is 16 amino acids. CDR3 loop: CASSYSIGGLGGELFF. The CDR3 nucleotides read TGTGCCAGCAGTTACTCGATAGGGGGCTTAGGCGGGGAGCTGTTTTTT.

The rearrangement joins TRBV30 to TRBJ2-2; TRBD1 might be the D (5 bases). The CDR3 is 12 residues long. CDR1 is GTSNPN and CDR2 is SVGIG in the germline V gene (reference sequence). V was pared by 5 bases and J by 4 bases, with 8 bases between. DNA for the CDR3: TGTGCCTGGGGGGCGTCCACCGGGGAGCTGTTTTTT. This sequence encodes CAWGASTGELFF.

The V gene is TRBV19, the J gene TRBJ1-4, with D possibly TRBD1 on 5 matching bases. CDR3 size: 13 residues. The V end lost 10 bases, the J end lost 8 bases, and 17 bases lay between the germline ends. CDR1 LNHDA and CDR2 SQIVND come from the germline V gene (reference sequence). The CDR3 nucleotides read TGTGCCACCACAACGGGTCGGGGCGAAAAACTGTTTTTT. Protein product: CATTTGRGEKLFF.

J is TRBJ2-1 and V is TRBV6-2 or TRBV6-3; 7 nucleotides match TRBD2. The germline V gene has CDR1 MNHEY and CDR2 SVGEGT. The CDR3 sequence is 19 residues long. With V trimmed by 2 bases and J by 3 bases, 16 bases remained unmatched. The CDR3 nucleotides are TGTGCCAGCAGTTACCCTTTCCCCCGATGGGGGGGTGACTACAATGAGCAGTTCTTC. Translating it yields CASSYPFPRWGGDYNEQFF.

The chain uses TRBV4-3 and TRBJ1-1; no clear D. The CDR3 is 13 residues long. CDR1 is LGHNA and CDR2 is YSLEER in the germline V gene. Deletions cut 4 bases from V and 2 bases from J, with 8 bases between. CDR3 amino acids: CASSPAGNTEAFF. The CDR3 coding sequence is TGCGCCAGCAGCCCAGCCGGTAACACTGAAGCTTTCTTT.

CDR3 protein: CAGRAGGSQPQHF. DNA of the CDR3: TGTGCTGGCAGGGCAGGGGGCAGTCAGCCCCAGCATTTT. The chain is built from TRBV30 and TRBJ1-5, with TRBD1 identical over 8 bases. Germline CDR1 and CDR2: GTSNPN and SVGIG (reference sequence). This CDR3 comprises 13 residues. Drawing the rest from reference TRBV30 and TRBJ1-5, the complete variable domain is SQTIHQWPATLVQPVGSPLSLECTVEGTSNPNLYWYRQAAGRGLQLLFYSVGIGQISSEVPQNLSASRPQDRQFILSSKKLLLSDSGFYLCAGRAGGSQPQHFGDGTRLSIL.

The chain uses TRBV11-2 and TRBJ1-2, with TRBD1 matching over 8 bases. CDR1 SGHAT and CDR2 FQNNGV come from the germline V gene. Trimming removed 2 bases from V and 2 bases from J; junction bases left unmatched: 4. CDR3 length: 15 amino acids. This CDR3 is CASSLSQGANYGYTF. The DNA for the CDR3 is TGTGCCAGCAGCTTAAGTCAGGGGGCGAACTATGGCTACACCTTC.

The V call is TRBV5-1, the J call TRBJ2-3; no reliable D call. Germline assignment: CDR1 SGHRS and CDR2 YFSETQ. The CDR3 has 13 residues. Trimming cost V 1 base and J 2 bases, with 5 bases left between them. Here the CDR3 reads CASSLSYTDTQYF. In DNA, the CDR3 is TGCGCCAGCAGCTTGTCATACACAGATACGCAGTATTTT.

There are a few counts of this clone. The chain employs TRBV5-1 and TRBJ2-1; 13 positions agree with TRBD2. Trimming removed 4 bases from V and 0 bases from J; junction bases left unmatched: 7. The CDR3 extends over 18 amino acids. Germline V gives CDR1 SGHRS, CDR2 YFSETQ. CDR3 sequence reads: CASSIGTSGIPSYNEQFF. The CDR3 bases are TGCGCCAGCAGCATAGGGACTAGCGGGATCCCCTCCTACAATGAGCAGTTCTTC.

This clone was counted only a few times. The chain uses TRBV4-1 and TRBJ2-7; D remains unclear. Trimming stripped 3 bases from V and 3 bases from J, with 9 bases between. CDR3 length: 13 amino acids. Looked up from germline, CDR1 is MGHRA and CDR2 is YSYEKL. The CDR3 region has the DNA TGCGCCAGCAGCCAGGACCCCCACTACGAGCAGTACTTC. As protein: CASSQDPHYEQYF.

The rearrangement uses TRBV7-2 and TRBJ2-5; 11 nucleotides line up with TRBD2. CDR1 and CDR2 from the germline V gene are SGHTA and FQGNSA. The CDR3 has 13 amino acids. Unmatched junction bases numbered 7, after V lost 11 bases and J lost 5 bases. CDR3 nucleotide sequence: TGTGCCGCGGGACTAGCGGTACGGGAGACCCAGTACTTC. It encodes CAAGLAVRETQYF.

This chain connects TRBV11-2 to TRBJ2-5; 12 bases fit TRBD1. The germline V gene encodes CDR1 SGHAT and CDR2 FQNNGV. The length of the CDR3 is 17 residues. Trimming cost V 4 bases and J 4 bases; bases outside gene matches: 10. The CDR3 DNA follows: TGTGCCAGCAGCTCCGTCAGCCGGGACAGGGGGCGAGAGACCCAGTACTTC. It specifies CASSSVSRDRGRETQYF.

A few counts support this clone. The genes are TRBV6-5 and TRBJ1-1; TRBD1 agrees at 9 bases. J lost 6 bases, V lost 2 bases, and 4 bases had no gene match. CDR3 length: 14 residues. Germline-derived CDR1 and CDR2 are MNHEY and SVGAGI. The CDR3 is CASSYGTGLSEAFF. CDR3 DNA sequence: TGTGCCAGCAGTTACGGGACAGGGCTCTCTGAAGCTTTCTTT.

CDR3 residues: CASSSSGGYYNEQFF. The CDR3, as DNA: TGTGCCAGCAGTTCTAGCGGGGGGTACTACAATGAGCAGTTCTTC. The chain has TRBV7-2 and TRBJ2-1, with TRBD2 matching 11 bases. V shed 6 bases and J 3 bases; nucleotides not matched to a gene: 4. Germline-derived CDR1 and CDR2 are SGHTA and FQGNSA. The CDR3 consists of 15 residues.

This rearrangement joins TRBV11-2 to TRBJ2-3, with D perhaps TRBD2 (6 bases). The CDR3 has 17 residues. Per the germline V gene, CDR1 is SGHAT and CDR2 is FQNNGV. Trimming took off 4 bases at V and 0 bases at J, with 17 bases between the two ends. Here the CDR3 reads CASSSLAGSGSTDTQYF. The CDR3 nucleotides are TGTGCCAGCAGCTCCCTCGCCGGGAGTGGGAGCACAGATACGCAGTATTTT.

The chain couples TRBV5-1 to TRBJ1-2, with D perhaps TRBD1 (5 bases). CDR1 and CDR2 from the germline V gene are SGHRS and YFSETQ. Trimming removed 4 bases from V and 6 bases from J, with 22 bases in between. The CDR3 sequence is 16 residues long. The CDR3 reads CASSLTQDPLTHGYTF. The CDR3 nucleotides are TGCGCCAGCAGCCTGACACAGGACCCCCTAACGCATGGCTACACCTTC.

V gene TRBV6-1 combines with J gene TRBJ2-5, with D maybe TRBD1 (5 bases). The V end was cut by 6 bases, the J end by 4 bases, with 12 bases between. Germline V lookup: CDR1 MNHNS, CDR2 SASEGT. This CDR3 comprises 13 residues. The CDR3 spells CASSRSRVETQYF. The CDR3 coding sequence is TGTGCCAGCAGCCGCAGCAGGGTAGAGACCCAGTACTTC.

V gene TRBV7-2 combines with J gene TRBJ2-1; D is undetermined. The V end lost 4 bases, the J end lost 0 bases, and 10 bases lay between the germline ends. Per germline, CDR1 SGHTA and CDR2 FQGNSA. The CDR3 spans 15 residues. CDR3 DNA sequence: TGTGCCAGCAGCTATAGCCCGAGCTCCTACAATGAGCAGTTCTTC. Residues: CASSYSPSSYNEQFF.

The chain couples TRBV12-3 or TRBV12-4 to TRBJ1-1; D is uncertain. The ends were cut back, 3 bases at V and 3 bases at J, with 5 bases in the middle. The CDR3 contains 12 residues. CDR3 loop: CASSLLDTEAFF. The CDR3 bases are TGTGCCAGCAGTTTGCTGGACACTGAAGCTTTCTTT.

This chain links TRBV12-3 or TRBV12-4 with TRBJ1-4; the D gene is possibly TRBD1 (6 bases). The CDR3 has 12 amino acids. V lost 6 bases to trimming and J lost 12 bases, with 14 bases between them. CDR3 bases: TGTGCCAGCAGGGAGACAGGCGGTCAACTGTTTTTT. Its protein is CASRETGGQLFF.

In its sample, this clone was seen a few times. The chain couples TRBV24-1 to TRBJ1-1; D gene unclear. CDR1 KGHDR and CDR2 SFDVKD come from the germline V gene. Trimming cost V 1 base and J 0 bases, with 5 bases left between them. The CDR3 extends over 14 amino acids. CDR3 in amino acids: CATSDLSMNTEAFF. The CDR3 DNA reads as TGTGCCACCAGTGATTTAAGCATGAACACTGAAGCTTTCTTT.

This chain uses TRBV9 with TRBJ1-1; D unclear. Germline CDR1 is SGDLS and CDR2 is YYNGEE. The CDR3 is made up of 15 amino acids. The V gene lost 0 bases and the J gene lost 1 base, with 10 bases spanning the gap. As DNA, the CDR3 is TGTGCCAGCAGCGTAGGAAGTGGGTGGAACACTGAAGCTTTCTTT. This translates into CASSVGSGWNTEAFF.

V is TRBV4-1 and J is TRBJ1-1; D is undetermined. This CDR3 comprises 14 residues. The germline V gene has CDR1 MGHRA and CDR2 YSYEKL. Trimming removed 0 bases from V and 1 base from J, with 6 bases in between. The CDR3 sequence is CASSQDQKNTEAFF. The CDR3 DNA sequence: TGCGCCAGCAGCCAAGACCAGAAGAACACTGAAGCTTTCTTT.

The genes are TRBV5-5 and TRBJ2-5, with D tentatively TRBD1 or TRBD2 (5 bases each). Germline-derived CDR1 and CDR2 are SGHKS and YYEKEE (reference sequence). This CDR3 contains 15 residues. V lost 5 bases and J lost 1, with 15 bases in between. CDR3 protein: CASSLFGGAQETQYF. CDR3 in DNA: TGTGCCAGCAGTCTATTTGGGGGTGCCCAAGAGACCCAGTACTTC.